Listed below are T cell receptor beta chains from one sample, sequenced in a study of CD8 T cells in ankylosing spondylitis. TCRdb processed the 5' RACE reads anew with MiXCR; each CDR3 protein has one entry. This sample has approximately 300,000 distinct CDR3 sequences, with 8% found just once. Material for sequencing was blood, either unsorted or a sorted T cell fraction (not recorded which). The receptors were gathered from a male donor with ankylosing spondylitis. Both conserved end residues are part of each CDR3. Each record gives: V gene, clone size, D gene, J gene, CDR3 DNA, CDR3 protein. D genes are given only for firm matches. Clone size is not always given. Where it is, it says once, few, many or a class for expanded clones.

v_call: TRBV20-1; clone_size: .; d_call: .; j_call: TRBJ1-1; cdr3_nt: TGCAGTGCTAGAGGTCTACAGGGTTGGACTGAAGCTTTCTTT; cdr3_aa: CSARGLQGWTEAFF
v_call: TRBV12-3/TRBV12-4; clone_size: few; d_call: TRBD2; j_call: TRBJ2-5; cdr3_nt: TGTGCCAGCAGGAGACTAGCGGGAGGAGAGACCCAGTACTTC; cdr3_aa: CASRRLAGGETQYF
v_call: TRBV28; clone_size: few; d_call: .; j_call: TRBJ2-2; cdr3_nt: TGTGCCAGCCTCCTCATGACGACCGGGGAGCTGTTTTTT; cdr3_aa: CASLLMTTGELFF
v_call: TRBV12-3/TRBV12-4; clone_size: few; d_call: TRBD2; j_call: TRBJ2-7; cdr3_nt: TGTGCCAGCACCCCCGGGACTAACTCCTACGAGCAGTACTTC; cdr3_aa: CASTPGTNSYEQYF
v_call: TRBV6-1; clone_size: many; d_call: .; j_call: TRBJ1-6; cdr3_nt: TGTGCCAGCGGCCCTCGGGGGGCTTTAGGTTCACCCCTCCACTTT; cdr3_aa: CASGPRGALGSPLHF
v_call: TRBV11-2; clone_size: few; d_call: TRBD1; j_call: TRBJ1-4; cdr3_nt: TGTGCCAGCACCGATCCGGGACAGGGACATGAAAAACTGTTTTTT; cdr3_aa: CASTDPGQGHEKLFF
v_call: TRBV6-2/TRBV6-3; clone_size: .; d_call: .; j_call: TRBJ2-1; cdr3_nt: TGTGCCAGCATGAGGGATGGGGATGAGCAGTTCTTC; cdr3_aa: CASMRDGDEQFF
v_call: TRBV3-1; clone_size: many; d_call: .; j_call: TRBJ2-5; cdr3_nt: TGTGCCAGCAGCCAAGAACTTGCGGGACCCCAAGAGACCCAGTACTTC; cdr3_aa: CASSQELAGPQETQYF
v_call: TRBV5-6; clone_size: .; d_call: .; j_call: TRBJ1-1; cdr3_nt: TGTGCCAGCAGCTTGTTTGGACGAGGTGGGGACACTGAAGCTTTCTTT; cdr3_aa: CASSLFGRGGDTEAFF
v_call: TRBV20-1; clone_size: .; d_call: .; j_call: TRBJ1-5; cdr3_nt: TGCAGTGCCATAGACGGAAATCAGCCCCAGCATTTT; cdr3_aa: CSAIDGNQPQHF
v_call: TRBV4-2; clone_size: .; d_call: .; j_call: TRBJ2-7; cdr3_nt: TGTGCCAGCAGCCAAGATCGGGACTGGGCCGCCCGGGAGCAGTACTTC; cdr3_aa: CASSQDRDWAAREQYF
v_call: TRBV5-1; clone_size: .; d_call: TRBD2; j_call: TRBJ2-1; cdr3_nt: TGCGCCAGCAGCTTAATAGGGACTAGCATCAATGAGCAGTTCTTC; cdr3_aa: CASSLIGTSINEQFF
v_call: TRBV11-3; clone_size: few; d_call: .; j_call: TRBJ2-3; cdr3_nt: TGTGCCAGCAGCTTTCAGGTCAGGGCAGATACGCAGTATTTT; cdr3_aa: CASSFQVRADTQYF
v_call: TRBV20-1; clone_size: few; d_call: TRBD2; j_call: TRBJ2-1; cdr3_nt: TGCAGTGCACTAGGCGGGAGCTACAATGAGCAGTTCTTC; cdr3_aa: CSALGGSYNEQFF
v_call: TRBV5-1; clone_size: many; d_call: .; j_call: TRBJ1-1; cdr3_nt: TGCGCCAGCAGCTTGGCGGGACTCGGGAACACTGAAGCTTTCTTT; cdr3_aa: CASSLAGLGNTEAFF
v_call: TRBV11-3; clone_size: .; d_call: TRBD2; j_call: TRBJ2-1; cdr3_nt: TGTGCCAGCAGCGTAGGACTAGCGGAGAAGACCAATGAGCAGTTCTTC; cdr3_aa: CASSVGLAEKTNEQFF
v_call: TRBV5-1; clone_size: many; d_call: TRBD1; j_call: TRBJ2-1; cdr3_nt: TGCGCCAGCAGCTTGTTAGGGACAGGGGCATTCAATGAGCAGTTCTTC; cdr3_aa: CASSLLGTGAFNEQFF
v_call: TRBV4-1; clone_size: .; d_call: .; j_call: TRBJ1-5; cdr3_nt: TGCGCCAGCAGCCCTCGGGAGGGTAGCAATCAGCCCCAGCATTTT; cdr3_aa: CASSPREGSNQPQHF
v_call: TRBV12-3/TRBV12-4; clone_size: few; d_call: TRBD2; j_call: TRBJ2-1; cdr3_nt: TGTGCCAGCACCCCCCTAGCGGGCGACTCCTACAATGAGCAGTTCTTC; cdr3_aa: CASTPLAGDSYNEQFF
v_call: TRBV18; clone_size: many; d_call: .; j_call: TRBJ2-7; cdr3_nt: TGTGCCAGCTCACCACCGGCTAGGGGAGGCGAGCAGTACTTC; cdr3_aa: CASSPPARGGEQYF
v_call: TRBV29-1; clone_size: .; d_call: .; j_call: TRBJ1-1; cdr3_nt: TGCAGCGTTGGTATGTCGGGGGACCTTGAAGCTTTCTTT; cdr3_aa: CSVGMSGDLEAFF
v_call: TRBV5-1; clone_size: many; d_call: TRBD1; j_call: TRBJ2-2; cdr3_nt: TGCGCCAGCAGCCTAGGACAGGGTACGAACACCGGGGAGCTGTTTTTT; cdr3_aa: CASSLGQGTNTGELFF
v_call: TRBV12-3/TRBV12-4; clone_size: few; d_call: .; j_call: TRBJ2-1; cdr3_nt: TGTGCCAGCAGCCTCGGTAGGGGAGTCTATGAGCAGTTCTTC; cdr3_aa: CASSLGRGVYEQFF
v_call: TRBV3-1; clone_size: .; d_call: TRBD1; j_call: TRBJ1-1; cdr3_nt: TGTGCCAGCAGTCCTACGGGGGGGACAGCGAACACTGAAGCTTTCTTT; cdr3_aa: CASSPTGGTANTEAFF
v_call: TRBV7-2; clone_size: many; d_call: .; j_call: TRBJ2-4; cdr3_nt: TGTGCCAGCAGCAAGAATTTAGCCAAAAACATTCAGTACTTC; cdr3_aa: CASSKNLAKNIQYF
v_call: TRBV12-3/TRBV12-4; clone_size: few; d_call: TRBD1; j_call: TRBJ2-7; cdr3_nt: TGTGCCAGCAGTTTAGTCAGGGGGACCTACGAGCAGTACTTC; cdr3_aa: CASSLVRGTYEQYF
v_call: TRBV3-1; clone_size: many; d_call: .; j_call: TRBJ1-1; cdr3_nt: TGTGCCAGCAGCCAAGAGGAGGGGACTGAAGCTTTCTTT; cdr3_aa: CASSQEEGTEAFF
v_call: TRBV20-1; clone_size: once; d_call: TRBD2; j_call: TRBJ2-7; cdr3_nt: TGCAGTGCTAGGGGGACTAGCGGGGGGGACGAGCAGTACTTC; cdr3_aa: CSARGTSGGDEQYF
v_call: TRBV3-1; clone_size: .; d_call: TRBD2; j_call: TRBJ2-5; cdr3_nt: TGTGCCAGCAGCCCACGACTAGCGGGAGCAGAGACCCAGTACTTC; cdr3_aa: CASSPRLAGAETQYF
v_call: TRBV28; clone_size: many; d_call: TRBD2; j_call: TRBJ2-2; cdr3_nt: TGTGCCAGCCACTCCGGCGGGAGAGGGGAGCTGTTTTTT; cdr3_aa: CASHSGGRGELFF
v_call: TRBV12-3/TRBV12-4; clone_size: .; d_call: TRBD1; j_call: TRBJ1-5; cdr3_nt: TGTGCCAGCAGACAGGGGGCGAACCAGCCCCAGCATTTT; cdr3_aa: CASRQGANQPQHF
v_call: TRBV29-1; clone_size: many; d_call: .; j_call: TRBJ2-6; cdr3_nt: TGCAGCGTCCGTAGTCTAACCGGGGCCAACGTCCTGACTTTC; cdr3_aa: CSVRSLTGANVLTF
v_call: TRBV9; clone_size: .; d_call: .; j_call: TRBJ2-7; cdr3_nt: TGTGCCAGCAGCGTAGGAGGGCATAGCTCCTACGAGCAGTACTTC; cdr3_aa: CASSVGGHSSYEQYF
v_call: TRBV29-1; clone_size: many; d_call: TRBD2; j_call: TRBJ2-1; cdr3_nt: TGCAGCGTTGTCCTTCCGGGGCTAGCGGTATACAATGAGCAGTTCTTC; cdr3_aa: CSVVLPGLAVYNEQFF
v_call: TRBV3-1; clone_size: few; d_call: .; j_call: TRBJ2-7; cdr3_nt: TGTGCCAGCAGCCAAGATGGGAAGATTGCGCAGTACTTC; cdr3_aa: CASSQDGKIAQYF
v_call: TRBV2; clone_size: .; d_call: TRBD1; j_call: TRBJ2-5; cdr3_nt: TGTGCCAGCAGTATCTACGGGACAGGGGTGAAGACCCAGTACTTC; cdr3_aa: CASSIYGTGVKTQYF
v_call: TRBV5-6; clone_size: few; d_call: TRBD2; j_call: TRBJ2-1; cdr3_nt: TGTGCCAGCAGCTATGGACTAGCGGGAGGGAATGAGCAGTTCTTC; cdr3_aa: CASSYGLAGGNEQFF
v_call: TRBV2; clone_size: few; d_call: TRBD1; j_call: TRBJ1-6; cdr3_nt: TGTGCCAGCAGTCCGGGGACAGGGGTCAATTCACCCCTCCACTTT; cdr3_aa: CASSPGTGVNSPLHF
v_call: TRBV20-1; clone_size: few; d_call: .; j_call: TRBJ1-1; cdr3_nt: TGCACCCCTTGGGGGCTGGCGAACACTGAAGCTTTCTTT; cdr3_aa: CTPWGLANTEAFF
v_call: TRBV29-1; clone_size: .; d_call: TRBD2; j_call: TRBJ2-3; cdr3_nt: TGCAGCGGGCGGGAGGTCGGAGATACGCAGTATTTT; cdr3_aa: CSGREVGDTQYF
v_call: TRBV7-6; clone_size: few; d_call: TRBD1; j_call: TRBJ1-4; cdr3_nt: TGTGCCAGCAGCGACATACAGGGGGCGGAAGGCTATGATGAAAAACTGTTTTTT; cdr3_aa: CASSDIQGAEGYDEKLFF
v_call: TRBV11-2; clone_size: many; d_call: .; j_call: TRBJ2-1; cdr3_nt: TGTGCCAGCAGCAAGGGGGACTCCTACAATGAGCAGTTCTTC; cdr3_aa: CASSKGDSYNEQFF
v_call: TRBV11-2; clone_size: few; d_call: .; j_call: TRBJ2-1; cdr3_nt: TGTGCCAGCAGCCTCTACTCCTACAATGAGCAGTTCTTC; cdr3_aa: CASSLYSYNEQFF
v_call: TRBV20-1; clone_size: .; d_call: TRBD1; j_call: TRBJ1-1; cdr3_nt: TGCAGTGCGGGGCCCGGGACAGGGGAAAAGGCTTTCTTT; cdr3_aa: CSAGPGTGEKAFF
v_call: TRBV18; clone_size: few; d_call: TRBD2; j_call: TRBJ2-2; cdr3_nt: TGTGCCACGAGACTAGCGGGAGCCTGGAGCACCGGGGAGCTGTTTTTT; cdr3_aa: CATRLAGAWSTGELFF
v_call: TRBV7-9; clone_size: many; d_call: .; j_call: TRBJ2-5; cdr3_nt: TGTGCCAGCAGCTCAGGACAGTTACAAGAGACCCAGTACTTC; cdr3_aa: CASSSGQLQETQYF
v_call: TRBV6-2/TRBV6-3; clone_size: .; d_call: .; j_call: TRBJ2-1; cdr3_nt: TGTGCCAGCAGTCCGGGGATGATAGTTGAGCAGTTCTTC; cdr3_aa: CASSPGMIVEQFF